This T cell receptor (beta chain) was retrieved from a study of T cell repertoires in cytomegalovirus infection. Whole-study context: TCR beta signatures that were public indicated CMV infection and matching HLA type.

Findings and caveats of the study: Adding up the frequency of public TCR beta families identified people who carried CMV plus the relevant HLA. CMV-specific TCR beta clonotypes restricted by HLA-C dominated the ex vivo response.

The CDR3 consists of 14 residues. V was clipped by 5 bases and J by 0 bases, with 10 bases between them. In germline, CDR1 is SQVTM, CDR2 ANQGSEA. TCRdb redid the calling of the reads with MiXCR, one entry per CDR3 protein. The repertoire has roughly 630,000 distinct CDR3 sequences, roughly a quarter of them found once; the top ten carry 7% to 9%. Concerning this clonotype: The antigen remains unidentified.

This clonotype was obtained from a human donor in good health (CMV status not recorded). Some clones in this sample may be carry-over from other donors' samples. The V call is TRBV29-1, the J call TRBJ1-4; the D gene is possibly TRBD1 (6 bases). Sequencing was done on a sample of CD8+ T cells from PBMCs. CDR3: CSVFRGATNEKLFF. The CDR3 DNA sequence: TGCAGCGTTTTTAGGGGGGCAACTAATGAAAAACTGTTTTTT.